This TCR beta chain emerged from a study of cytomegalovirus exposure and HLA in healthy donors. General study results and limits: Indistinguishability led to the exclusion of some V segments, TRBV6-2 and TRBV6-3 included.

This CDR3 is built from 14 residues. The germline CDR1 and CDR2 sequences are MNHEY and SVGAGI. Trimming stripped 6 bases from V and 10 bases from J, with 21 bases between. To note about this clone: The antigen is not known.

Amplification used 60 Vbeta primers and 13 Jbeta primers. Assay used: immunoSEQ multiplex PCR; TCRdb lists only in-frame clones, some missing. The sample includes under 200,000 clones, roughly 78% of them seen just once. Material: PBMCs. This receptor was identified in a woman in her thirties or forties in good health and CMV-seronegative. The chain links TRBV6-5 to TRBJ1-1; D gene uncertain. The CDR3 protein is CASRDPVAPVGAFF. The CDR3 bases are TGTGCCAGCAGGGATCCGGTAGCGCCGGTCGGAGCTTTCTTT.